The present T cell receptor (beta chain) was sequenced within a study of blood T cells in healthy people across ages. At least 6.5 million PBMCs were isolated per sample. Using a J-beta primer mix together with a sample-barcoded 5' primer, a second PCR was run for roughly 7 to 11 cycles. Each cDNA molecule carried a tag from a template-switch adaptor that contained 12 random nucleotides. TCRdb re-analysed the 5' RACE reads in MiXCR, keeping a single row per CDR3 protein. The sample includes over 1,300,000 distinct CDR3 sequences, around 59% of them seen just once. The CDR3 covers 15 residues. V gave up 5 bases and J gave up 0 bases, with 14 bases separating them. Germline assignment: CDR1 SGHVS and CDR2 FNYEAQ.

The sample was blood. This TCR was recovered from a man aged 18 to 35 in good health. The genes are TRBV7-6 and TRBJ2-7; D gene unclear. DNA for the CDR3: TGTGCCAGCAGCCCTTCCGTTCTGCACTCCTACGAGCAGTACTTC. It encodes CASSPSVLHSYEQYF.